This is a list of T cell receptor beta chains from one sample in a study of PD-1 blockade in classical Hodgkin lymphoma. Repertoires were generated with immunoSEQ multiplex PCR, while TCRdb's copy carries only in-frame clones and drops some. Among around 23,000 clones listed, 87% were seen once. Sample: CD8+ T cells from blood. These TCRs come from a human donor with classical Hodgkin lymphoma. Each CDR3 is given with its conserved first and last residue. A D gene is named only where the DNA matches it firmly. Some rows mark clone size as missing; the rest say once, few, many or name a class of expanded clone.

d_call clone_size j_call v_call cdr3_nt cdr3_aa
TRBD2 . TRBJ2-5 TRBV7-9 TGTGCCAGCAGCTTAGTTCTAGCGGGAGAGACCCAGTACTTC CASSLVLAGETQYF
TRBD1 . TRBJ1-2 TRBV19 TGTGCCAGTAGTATAGGAGGACGGGACAGGAGCAACCCTCGATTCTATGGCTACACCTTC CASSIGGRDRSNPRFYGYTF
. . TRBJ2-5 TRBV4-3 TGCGCCAGCAGCCAAGGTCGGAGGGCTGGGGAGACCCAGTACTTC CASSQGRRAGETQYF
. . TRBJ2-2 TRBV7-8 TGTGCCAGCAGCCCGACAGTAACCGGGGAGCTGTTTTTT CASSPTVTGELFF
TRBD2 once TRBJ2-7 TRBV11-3 TGTGCCAGCAGCTTAGGGAGCGGGGGACACCCCTACGAGCAGTACTTC CASSLGSGGHPYEQYF
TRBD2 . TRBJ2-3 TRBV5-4 TGTGCCAGCAGCTTGAGTCGGGGGGGAAGCACAGATACGCAGTATTTT CASSLSRGGSTDTQYF
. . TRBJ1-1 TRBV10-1 TGCGCCAGCAGTGAGGGGCCGGGCACTGAAGCTTTCTTT CASSEGPGTEAFF
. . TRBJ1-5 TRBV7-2 TGTGCCAGCAGCTCTTCCCTGGACTGGGGCAACAATCAGCCCCAGCATTTT CASSSSLDWGNNQPQHF
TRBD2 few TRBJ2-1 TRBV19 TGTGCCAGTAGTATATCTAGCGGGAGCTTCAATGAGCAGTTCTTC CASSISSGSFNEQFF
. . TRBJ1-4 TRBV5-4 TGTGCCAGCAGCTTGGAAGTTAGTGAAAAACTGTTTTTT CASSLEVSEKLFF
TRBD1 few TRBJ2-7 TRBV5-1 TGCGCCAGCAGCTTGGCCGGTCAGGGGGTACTCTACGAGCAGTACTTC CASSLAGQGVLYEQYF
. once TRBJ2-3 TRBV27 TGTGCCAGCAGTTTCGGGGGCTTCCCAGATACGCAGTATTTT CASSFGGFPDTQYF
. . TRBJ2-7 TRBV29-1 TGCAGCGTTGAAGTGGCCGACTACGAGCAGTACTTC CSVEVADYEQYF
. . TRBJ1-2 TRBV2 TGTGCCCTGACTTCCGGGCAGCACTATGGCTACACCTTC CALTSGQHYGYTF
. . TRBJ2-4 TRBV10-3 TGTGCCATCTCGGCCCTCCCAGGGACAAAAAACATTCAGTACTTC CAISALPGTKNIQYF
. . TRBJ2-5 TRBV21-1 TGTGCCAGCAGCAACCCTTCAGAGGAAGAGACCCAGTACTTC CASSNPSEEETQYF
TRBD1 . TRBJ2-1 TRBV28 TGTGCCATCCAAGGACAGGGAGGATGGAATGAGCAGTTCTTC CAIQGQGGWNEQFF
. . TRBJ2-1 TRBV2 TGTGCCAGCAGTGACGATACTAGTGGGTTCTTC CASSDDTSGFF
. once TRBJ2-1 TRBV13 TGTGCCAGCAGCTTAGGCCAAAGGTTAGGTAGCGCTACCTACAATGAGCAGTTCTTC CASSLGQRLGSATYNEQFF
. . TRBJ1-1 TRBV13 TGTGCCAGCAGCGCAGGTCCAGGGGTGGGTTTCATGAACACTGAAGCTTTCTTT CASSAGPGVGFMNTEAFF
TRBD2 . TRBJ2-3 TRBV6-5 TGTGCCAGCAGACGGGAGGGCCTATTGACAGATACGCAGTATTTT CASRREGLLTDTQYF
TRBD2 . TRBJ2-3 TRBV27 TGTGCCAGCAGAACGTCAGCGGGAGGTAAGGGCACAGATACGCAGTATTTT CASRTSAGGKGTDTQYF
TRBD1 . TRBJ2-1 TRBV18 TGTGCCAGCTCACGGACAGGGGACTCCAATGAGCAGTTCTTC CASSRTGDSNEQFF
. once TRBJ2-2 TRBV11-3 TGTGCCAGCAGCCCCGGAGGGGGGGACACCGGGGAGCTGTTTTTT CASSPGGGDTGELFF
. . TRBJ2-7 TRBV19 TGTGCCAGTAGTATTTTGGGGGAGAGCTCCTACGAGCAGTACTTC CASSILGESSYEQYF
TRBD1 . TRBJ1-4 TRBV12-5 TGTGCTAGTGGTTTGGTACTTTGGGGGAAGGGGGCGCCCCCTAATGAAAAACTGTTTTTT CASGLVLWGKGAPPNEKLFF
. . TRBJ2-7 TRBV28 TGTGCCAGCACGTACGGCGGGACGGGCTACGAGCAGTACTTC CASTYGGTGYEQYF
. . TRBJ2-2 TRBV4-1 TGCGCCAGCAGCCAAAAGCTCCTCCGGGGAGCGGGTCCACCGAACACCGGGGAGCTGTTTTTT CASSQKLLRGAGPPNTGELFF
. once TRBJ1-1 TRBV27 TGTGCCAGCAGTTACCTCCGAGGGGGGAACACTGAAGCTTTCTTT CASSYLRGGNTEAFF